The 27 T cell receptor beta chains in this list originate from one sample, sequenced in a study of T cell repertoires in cytomegalovirus infection. TCRdb itself ran the reads through MiXCR, one entry per CDR3 protein. Of roughly 46,000 distinct CDR3 sequences listed, roughly a fifth are singletons. For these TCRs, the target antigens are not known. The starting material was CD8+ T cells from cultured PBMCs, obtained from culture after CMV antigen stimulation. Source of these receptors: a human donor in good health (CMV status not recorded). Some clones in this sample may be carry-over from other donors' samples.

The table lists this clonotype with many counts. V gene TRBV4-3 combines with J gene TRBJ2-1, with 7 bases lining up with TRBD2. The CDR3 is made up of 15 amino acids. Germline V lookup: CDR1 LGHNA, CDR2 YSLEER. V shed 1 base, J shed 8 bases, and the junction held 8 bases outside the gene matches. The CDR3, as DNA: TGCGCCAGCAGCCAAGGCAGCGGGGCAATTTATGAGCAGTTCTTC. Translating it yields CASSQGSGAIYEQFF.

This clonotype has a count of ten or more. The CDR3 protein is CASHTGDNLLEQYF. CDR3 bases: TGTGCCAGCCACACAGGGGACAACTTGTTGGAGCAGTACTTC. The chain recombines TRBV27 with TRBJ2-7; 7 bases agree with TRBD1. Germline CDR1 reads MNHEY; CDR2 reads SMNVEV (reference sequence). CDR3 length: 14 amino acids. V shed 8 bases and J 7 bases; nucleotides not matched to a gene: 14.

This clonotype was detected only a few times. The chain joins TRBV9 to TRBJ2-1, with TRBD2 identical over 11 bases. After removal of 5 bases from V and 7 bases from J, the junction contained 2 bases not matched to a gene. Germline values: CDR1 SGDLS, CDR2 YYNGEE. The CDR3 has 13 amino acids. The CDR3 nucleotides read TGTGCCAGCAGTACTAGCGGGGGTAATGAGCAGTTCTTC. Residues: CASSTSGGNEQFF.

This clonotype was detected a few times. J is TRBJ2-2 and V is TRBV27; D is perhaps TRBD2 (6 bases). Trimming removed 2 bases from V and 8 bases from J, with 12 bases in between. The length of the CDR3 is 14 residues. The germline V gene has CDR1 MNHEY and CDR2 SMNVEV (reference sequence). The CDR3: CASSLGTRTGELFF. CDR3 bases: TGTGCCAGCAGTTTAGGGACTCGGACGGGGGAGCTGTTTTTT.

This clonotype has only a few counts. The rearrangement links TRBV27 to TRBJ2-1; tentative D call: TRBD2 (6 bases). Trimming took 7 bases from V and 8 from J, leaving 21 bases between them. The CDR3 sequence is 15 residues long. The V gene's germline CDR1 is MNHEY and CDR2 SMNVEV (reference sequence). The CDR3 DNA follows: TGTGCCAGCACCCCGCGGGACTTCCCGAGGGATGAGCAGTTCTTC. This sequence encodes CASTPRDFPRDEQFF.

This clonotype has at least ten counts. The chain has TRBV7-2 and TRBJ2-4; D may be TRBD1 or TRBD2 (6 bases each). Between the trimmed V and J ends, which lost 1 base and 9 bases, there was a span of 22 bases. The CDR3 length is 17 residues. The germline CDR1 and CDR2 sequences are SGHTA and FQGNSA. CDR3 DNA sequence: TGTGCCAGCAGCTTAGGAAATGGGAAAGGGGGGCTGGGCATTCAGTACTTC. It specifies CASSLGNGKGGLGIQYF.

This clonotype occurred a few times. The chain links TRBV5-1 to TRBJ1-1; 8 bases are shared with TRBD1. This CDR3 region has 12 residues. V was pared by 0 bases and J by 10 bases, with 2 bases of the junction left unmatched. Germline CDR1 and CDR2: SGHRS and YFSETQ. The CDR3 bases are TGCGCCAGCAGCTTGGCGGGACAGGCAGCTTTCTTT. This gives the protein CASSLAGQAAFF.

This clonotype has just a few counts. The chain employs TRBV20-1 and TRBJ2-7, with D perhaps matching TRBD2 (5 bases). The germline V gene encodes CDR1 DFQATT and CDR2 SNEGSKA (reference sequence). V was clipped by 1 base and J by 2 bases, with 15 bases between them. This CDR3 has 15 residues. CDR3 region: CSARGWWESPYEQYF. The CDR3 DNA reads TGCAGTGCTAGAGGGTGGTGGGAGAGTCCCTACGAGCAGTACTTC.

The sample holds many counts of this clonotype. This chain connects TRBV27 to TRBJ1-2; D call uncertain. Trimming took 3 bases from V and 5 from J, leaving 13 bases between them. Per the germline V gene, CDR1 is MNHEY and CDR2 is SMNVEV (reference sequence). The CDR3 is 14 amino acids. The chain's CDR3 is CASSLAGGLYGYTF. The DNA for the CDR3 is TGTGCCAGCAGTTTGGCAGGTGGCCTATATGGCTACACCTTC.

This clonotype was counted only a few times. J is TRBJ2-7 and V is TRBV20-1, with TRBD1 as a possible D gene (5 bases). Deletions cut 1 base from V and 4 bases from J, with 11 bases between. The CDR3 spans 13 residues. The germline V gene has CDR1 DFQATT and CDR2 SNEGSKA (reference sequence). This CDR3 is CSARGGLGYEQYF. DNA for the CDR3: TGCAGTGCTAGAGGGGGCCTAGGGTACGAGCAGTACTTC.

This clonotype was observed a few times. DNA for the CDR3: TGTGCCAGCAGTCGACAGGGTGCACACCCTTCTAATGAAAAACTGTTTTTT. It specifies CASSRQGAHPSNEKLFF. This chain uses TRBV27 with TRBJ1-4, with TRBD1 identical over 7 bases. CDR3 length: 17 residues. Trimming cost V 5 bases and J 3 bases; bases outside gene matches: 12. In germline, CDR1 is MNHEY, CDR2 SMNVEV (reference sequence).

This clonotype appeared many times. The chain employs TRBV6-1 and TRBJ2-7, with 7 positions matching TRBD2. This CDR3 is 14 amino acids long. V dropped 1 base and J dropped 4; count of bases not matched to a gene: 4. The V gene's germline CDR1 is MNHNS and CDR2 SASEGT. The CDR3 spells CASSEGSGGYEQYF. CDR3 DNA sequence: TGTGCCAGCAGTGAAGGGTCGGGAGGATACGAGCAGTACTTC.

The chain couples TRBV12-3 or TRBV12-4 to TRBJ2-3; TRBD1 might be the D (5 bases). V was trimmed by 4 bases and J by 0 bases, leaving 11 bases between them. The CDR3 spans 15 residues. In nucleotides, the CDR3 is TGTGCCAGCAGTTGGGGCACTACTAGCACAGATACGCAGTATTTT. This codes for CASSWGTTSTDTQYF.

This clonotype was seen a handful of times. The rearrangement joins TRBV25-1 to TRBJ1-1, with a tentative D call TRBD1 (5 bases). The CDR3 loop spans 13 amino acids. Trimming took off 6 bases at V and 1 base at J, with 9 bases between the two ends. Germline CDR1 reads MGHDK; CDR2 reads SYGVNS. The CDR3 DNA sequence: TGTGCCAGCAGGGACACTACGAACACTGAAGCTTTCTTT. Its protein is CASRDTTNTEAFF. Together with reference TRBV25-1 and TRBJ1-1, the CDR3 gives the full variable domain: EADIYQTPRYLVIGTGKKITLECSQTMGHDKMYWYQQDPGMELHLIHYSYGVNSTEKGDLSSESTVSRIRTEHFPLTLESARPSHTSQYLCASRDTTNTEAFFGQGTRLTVV.

The rearrangement joins TRBV5-1 to TRBJ2-1, with D possibly matching TRBD2 (7 bases). Trimming removed 0 bases at V and 8 bases at J, with 21 bases between. The CDR3 extends over 17 amino acids. CDR1 SGHRS and CDR2 YFSETQ come from the germline V gene. The CDR3 spells CASSLAVSGGAGDEQFF. DNA for the CDR3: TGCGCCAGCAGCTTGGCCGTTTCGGGGGGCGCGGGGGATGAGCAGTTCTTC.

This clonotype was counted at least ten times. The gene calls are TRBV7-9 and TRBJ1-6, with a possible D match to TRBD1 (6 bases). The CDR3 loop spans 17 amino acids. Trimming cost V 4 bases and J 8 bases, with 21 bases left between them. CDR1 and CDR2 (germline): SEHNR, FQNEAQ (reference sequence). CDR3 sequence (DNA): TGTGCCAGCAGCTCCGAGGGTTTCGGATCAGGGGATTCACCCCTCCACTTT. Amino acid sequence: CASSSEGFGSGDSPLHF.

The genes are TRBV6-2 or TRBV6-3 and TRBJ2-5; 9 bases are shared with TRBD2. The V segment lost 10 bases and the J segment 5 bases; nucleotides outside the gene matches: 17. This CDR3 is built from 16 residues. Germline V gene data show CDR1 as MNHEY and CDR2 as SVGEGT. CDR3 in DNA: TGTGCCACTAAAGAATTAGCGGGAGCTCGGCAGGAGACCCAGTACTTC. Translated, it gives CATKELAGARQETQYF.

This clonotype has ten or more counts. The chain recombines TRBV7-8 with TRBJ2-5; 9 bases match TRBD2. From germline, CDR1 is SGHVS and CDR2 FQNEAQ. V trimming: 6 bases; J trimming: 1 base; junction bases outside the gene matches: 9. The CDR3 is made up of 16 amino acids. CDR3: CASRSSSGTPQETQYF. The CDR3 DNA sequence: TGTGCCAGCAGGTCGTCTAGCGGGACTCCCCAAGAGACCCAGTACTTC.

The chain uses TRBV6-2 or TRBV6-3 and TRBJ1-1; D is unresolved. V was clipped by 8 bases and J by 1 base, with 8 bases between them. The CDR3 extends over 12 amino acids. From germline, CDR1 is MNHEY and CDR2 SVGEGT. The CDR3 here is CASRQRNTEAFF. The CDR3 bases are TGTGCCAGCCGTCAGAGGAACACTGAAGCTTTCTTT.

The chain combines TRBV4-3 with TRBJ2-7, with TRBD1 as a possible D gene (6 bases). The germline V gene has CDR1 LGHNA and CDR2 YSLEER. V shed 3 bases and J shed 6 bases, with 12 bases lying between them. This CDR3 is 13 amino acids long. The CDR3 spells CASSHSLGGEQYF. In nucleotides, the CDR3 is TGCGCCAGCAGCCACTCTTTAGGGGGCGAGCAGTACTTC.

The chain recombines TRBV4-3 with TRBJ2-1; 8 bases align to TRBD2. The CDR3 sequence is 15 residues long. Unmatched junction bases numbered 3, after V lost 4 bases and J lost 1 base. The germline V gene has CDR1 LGHNA and CDR2 YSLEER. The CDR3 DNA is TGCGCCAGCAGCCCAAGCGGGAGATCCTACAATGAGCAGTTCTTC. It yields the protein CASSPSGRSYNEQFF.

This clonotype occurred a few times. The chain recombines TRBV12-3 or TRBV12-4 with TRBJ2-1, with 12 nucleotides matching TRBD2. V lost 2 bases, J lost 10 bases, and 6 bases stayed unmatched. The CDR3 length is 15 residues. CDR3 in amino acids: CASSLRLAGAGEQFF. The CDR3 nucleotides are TGTGCCAGCAGTTTAAGACTAGCGGGGGCGGGGGAGCAGTTCTTC.

The chain combines TRBV7-9 with TRBJ1-1; D ambiguous. Deletions cut 1 base from V and 6 bases from J, with 9 bases between. There are 13 residues in the CDR3. Germline V lookup: CDR1 SEHNR, CDR2 FQNEAQ (reference sequence). The CDR3 protein is CASSLEGSAEAFF. Here the CDR3 DNA reads TGTGCCAGCAGCTTAGAGGGTAGCGCTGAAGCTTTCTTT. Full variable domain (missing parts from reference TRBV7-9 and TRBJ1-1): DTGVSQNPRHKITKRGQNVTFRCDPISEHNRLYWYRQTLGQGPEFLTYFQNEAQLEKSRLLSDRFSAERPKGSFSTLEIQRTEQGDSAMYLCASSLEGSAEAFFGQGTRLTVV.

The V gene is TRBV6-1, the J gene TRBJ1-5; 11 bases match TRBD1. The V and J ends lost 7 bases and 6 bases, in that order; junction bases with no gene match: 8. Germline V gene data show CDR1 as MNHNS and CDR2 as SASEGT. The CDR3 spans 15 residues. The CDR3 DNA reads as TGTGCCAGCACCCCGGGGACAGGGGGGACTCAGCCCCAGCATTTT. This gives the protein CASTPGTGGTQPQHF.

This clonotype was picked up many times. The chain carries TRBV5-1 and TRBJ2-3; D not resolved. The CDR3 extends over 14 amino acids. The V gene's germline CDR1 is SGHRS and CDR2 YFSETQ. Trimming took 0 bases from V and 0 from J, leaving 5 bases between them. CDR3 coding DNA: TGCGCCAGCAGCTTGGAACAGAGCACAGATACGCAGTATTTT. It specifies CASSLEQSTDTQYF.

The chain combines TRBV19 with TRBJ1-1; D may be TRBD1 (5 bases). This CDR3 is built from 13 residues. Germline loops: CDR1 LNHDA, CDR2 SQIVND (reference sequence). Trimming left V 5 bases short and J 2 bases short, with 9 bases between. CDR3 sequence: CASSRRVNTEAFF. CDR3 sequence (DNA): TGTGCCAGTAGTCGCAGGGTTAACACTGAAGCTTTCTTT.

This clonotype was counted many times. A junction end diverges from the germline sequence, so it may reflect a read error. The chain uses TRBV12-3 or TRBV12-4 and TRBJ2-5; 12 bases agree with TRBD2. The length of the CDR3 is 15 residues. The CDR3 region is CASSLSRLAGGIIHF. The DNA for the CDR3 is TGTGCCAGCAGTTTAAGTAGGCTAGCGGGGGGGATAATTCACTTC.